This is a list of T cell receptor beta chains from one sample in a study of T-cell memory formation after mild COVID-19. In TCRdb, the 5' RACE reads were re-called with MiXCR into one record per CDR3 protein. This table has fewer than 140,000 distinct CDR3 sequences, roughly 12% appearing once. Sequenced: PBMCs or a T cell subset sorted from them (not recorded which). These receptors all stem from an adult woman who had mild COVID-19 (a few samples of this study predate the infection). Cell type and time point are not known. The CDR3 runs from the conserved cysteine through the conserved F or W. The D gene is left open where the match is weak. A clone size is listed for some rows: how often the clone was seen (once, few, many), or a class if it is expanded.

j_call | d_call | v_call | clone_size | cdr3_nt | cdr3_aa
TRBJ1-5 | . | TRBV20-1 | many | TGCAGTGCTAGAGATAGGGGGACTGTTAGTTATGGCAATCAGCCCCAGCATTTT | CSARDRGTVSYGNQPQHF
TRBJ2-1 | TRBD2 | TRBV7-9 | many | TGTGCCAGCAGCCCGGGACTAGCGGGACACAATGAGCAGTTCTTC | CASSPGLAGHNEQFF
TRBJ1-2 | . | TRBV29-1 | . | TGCAGCGTAGCCGAGGGTGGCTACACCTTC | CSVAEGGYTF
TRBJ2-2 | TRBD1 | TRBV19 | . | TGTGCCAGTAGTATAGGGGGACAGGGGGCTGGCGGGGAGCTGTTTTTT | CASSIGGQGAGGELFF
TRBJ2-1 | TRBD2 | TRBV20-1 | . | TGCAGTGCGAGGACTAGCGGGGGGCCCGAGCAGTTCTTC | CSARTSGGPEQFF
TRBJ1-1 | . | TRBV27 | . | TGTGCCAGCAGTCGAACTTCACAGAACACTGAAGCTTTCTTT | CASSRTSQNTEAFF
TRBJ2-2 | TRBD2 | TRBV15 | once | TGTGCCACCAGCAGTTTTGCGGGGGGGAGCACCGGGGAGCTGTTTTTT | CATSSFAGGSTGELFF
TRBJ1-1 | . | TRBV29-1 | . | TGCAGCGTTGAGAGCGGAGACTACACTGAAGCTTTCTTT | CSVESGDYTEAFF
TRBJ2-5 | TRBD2 | TRBV20-1 | many | TGCAGTGCTAGGACGGGGGGGCATGGAGAGACCCAGTACTTC | CSARTGGHGETQYF
TRBJ1-1 | . | TRBV5-5 | . | TGTGCCAGCAGCTTGGAAAGTTATGAAGCTTTCTTT | CASSLESYEAFF
TRBJ2-7 | TRBD2 | TRBV4-3 | . | TGCGCCAGCAGCCAAGAAGCGGGGGACACCTACGAGCAGTACTTC | CASSQEAGDTYEQYF
TRBJ1-2 | TRBD1 | TRBV9 | . | TGTGCCAGCAGCGGCTACCGGGACAGATCTAACTATGGCTACACCTTC | CASSGYRDRSNYGYTF
TRBJ2-4 | TRBD1 | TRBV4-1 | . | TGCGCCAGCAGCCACTACCCTGAGGGGGCGATGGCCAAAAACATTCAGTACTTC | CASSHYPEGAMAKNIQYF
TRBJ2-7 | . | TRBV7-8 | few | TGTGCCAGCAGCCCTCGCAGAACCTACGAGCAGTACTTC | CASSPRRTYEQYF
TRBJ2-3 | TRBD2 | TRBV6-2/TRBV6-3 | many | TGTGCCAGCAGTTACGTAGCGGGAGTGGGAGATACGCAGTATTTT | CASSYVAGVGDTQYF
TRBJ2-7 | . | TRBV6-5 | few | TGTGCCAGCAGATCTCGGACTTTTTCTGAGCAGTACTTC | CASRSRTFSEQYF
TRBJ2-2 | . | TRBV19 | few | TGTGCCAGTAGTATTTATACTCCCGGGGAGCTGTTTTTT | CASSIYTPGELFF
TRBJ2-3 | TRBD2 | TRBV4-2 | few | TGTGCCAGCAGCCAAGGCTATCTAGCGGCGACCGATACGCAGTATTTT | CASSQGYLAATDTQYF
TRBJ2-1 | TRBD1 | TRBV9 | few | TGTGCCAGCAGCGAAGGGACAGGGAATCACAATGAGCAGTTCTTC | CASSEGTGNHNEQFF
TRBJ1-2 | . | TRBV14 | few | TGTGCCAGCAGCCAGGTGGCAGGGGCTGTCTATGGCTACACCTTC | CASSQVAGAVYGYTF
TRBJ2-1 | TRBD1 | TRBV2 | . | TGTGCCAGCACCGCGGAGGGGACAGGGGGTGGAAATGAGCAGTTCTTC | CASTAEGTGGGNEQFF
TRBJ2-6 | . | TRBV5-1 | few | TGCGCCAGCAGACCAGGGTTTACTGGGGCCAACGTCCTGACTTTC | CASRPGFTGANVLTF
TRBJ2-1 | . | TRBV13 | . | TGTGCCAGCAGCTTAGAGACAGGCATCGATGAGCAGTTCTTC | CASSLETGIDEQFF
TRBJ2-1 | TRBD2 | TRBV2 | few | TGTGCCAGCAGTGACGCGGGGGGAAGATCATTC | CASSDAGGRSF
TRBJ2-3 | . | TRBV29-1 | few | TGCAGCGTGGGAGAGGACAGCTTTAGCACAGATACGCAGTATTTT | CSVGEDSFSTDTQYF
TRBJ2-2 | TRBD1 | TRBV25-1 | few | TGTGCCAGCAGTGGGACAGGAATCACCGGGGAGCTGTTTTTT | CASSGTGITGELFF
TRBJ2-7 | . | TRBV5-1 | few | TGCGCCAGCAGCCCCGCCAGGGACGAGCAGTACTTC | CASSPARDEQYF
TRBJ2-7 | . | TRBV4-1 | few | TGCGCCAGCAGCCCGGAGGACACCTCAGGGTACGAGCAGTACTTC | CASSPEDTSGYEQYF
TRBJ2-2 | . | TRBV2 | few | TGTGCCAGCAGTGACTACAGGGTGCTCGCGAACACCGGGGAGCTGTTTTTT | CASSDYRVLANTGELFF
TRBJ2-7 | TRBD1 | TRBV7-6 | few | TGTGCCAGCAGCTTAAGAGGAGAACAGGGGGGTGTGGACTTC | CASSLRGEQGGVDF
TRBJ2-1 | TRBD2 | TRBV4-3 | few | TGCGCCAGCAGCCAAGAGCTAGCGGACTACAATGAGCAGTTCTTC | CASSQELADYNEQFF
TRBJ2-3 | . | TRBV3-1 | . | TGTGCCAGCAGCCAAGAAGGATTCACCCCACATTCGGCAGATACGCAGTATTTT | CASSQEGFTPHSADTQYF
TRBJ2-5 | . | TRBV9 | many | TGTGCCAGCAGCGTAGCTGGGGGCAAGCAAGAGACCCAGTACTTC | CASSVAGGKQETQYF
TRBJ2-6 | TRBD1 | TRBV29-1 | . | TGCAGCGTTGAGGGACAGGTGTCTGGGGCCAACGTCCTGACTTTC | CSVEGQVSGANVLTF
TRBJ2-7 | TRBD2 | TRBV24-1 | . | TGTGCCACCAGTGATTCGGGAGCGGGAGACGAGCAGTACTTC | CATSDSGAGDEQYF
TRBJ2-7 | TRBD2 | TRBV4-3 | few | TGCGCCAGCAGCCAAGAGTGGACTAGCGGATCACCATCCTACGAGCAGTACTTC | CASSQEWTSGSPSYEQYF
TRBJ2-7 | . | TRBV7-8 | . | TGTGCCAGCAGCTTAGCGGAGGAATACTCCTACGAGCAGTACTTC | CASSLAEEYSYEQYF
TRBJ2-1 | TRBD1 | TRBV14 | few | TGTGCCAGCAGCCTCATACAGGGGCCTGAGCAGTTCTTC | CASSLIQGPEQFF
TRBJ2-7 | TRBD1 | TRBV20-1 | few | TGCAGTGCTAGAGATTGGTCCGAGGGGGCTGGGGTGTACGAGCAGTACTTC | CSARDWSEGAGVYEQYF
TRBJ1-1 | . | TRBV2 | few | TGTGCCAGCAGTGAGTACCTCATGAACACTGAAGCTTTCTTT | CASSEYLMNTEAFF
TRBJ1-2 | TRBD1 | TRBV6-5 | few | TGTGCCAGCAGCAGGGACAGGTGGTCGGGCTACACCTTC | CASSRDRWSGYTF